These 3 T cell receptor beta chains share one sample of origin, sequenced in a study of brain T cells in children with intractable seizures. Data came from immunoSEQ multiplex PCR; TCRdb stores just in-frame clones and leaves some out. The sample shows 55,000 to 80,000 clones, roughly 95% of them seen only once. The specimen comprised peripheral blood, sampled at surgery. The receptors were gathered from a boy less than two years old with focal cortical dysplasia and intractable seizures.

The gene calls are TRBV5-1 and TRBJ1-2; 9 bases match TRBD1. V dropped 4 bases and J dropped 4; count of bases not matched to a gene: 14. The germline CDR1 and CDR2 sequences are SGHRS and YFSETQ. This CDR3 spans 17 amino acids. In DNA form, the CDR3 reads TGCGCCAGCAGCGACCCGGGACAGGGTATTCTCAGCTATGGCTACACCTTC. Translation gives CASSDPGQGILSYGYTF.

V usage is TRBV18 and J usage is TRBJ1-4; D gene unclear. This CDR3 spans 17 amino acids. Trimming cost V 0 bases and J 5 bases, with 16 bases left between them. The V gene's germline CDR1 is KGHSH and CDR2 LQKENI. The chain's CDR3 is CASSPPGRPNVNEKLFF. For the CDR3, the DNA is TGTGCCAGCTCACCACCTGGACGCCCGAACGTGAATGAAAAACTGTTTTTT.

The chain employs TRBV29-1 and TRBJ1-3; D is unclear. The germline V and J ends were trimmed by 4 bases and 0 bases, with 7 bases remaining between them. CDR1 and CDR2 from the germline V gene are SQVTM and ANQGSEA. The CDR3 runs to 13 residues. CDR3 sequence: CSVGSISGNTIYF. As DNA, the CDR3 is TGCAGCGTTGGTTCGATCTCTGGAAACACCATATATTTT.